The rows below give T cell receptor beta chains drawn from one sample of a study of beta chain features in type 1 diabetes. Generated by immunoSEQ multiplex PCR, the TCRdb table keeps only in-frame clones and is missing some. The sample has about 620,000 clones; roughly 15% are singletons. Source material: naive CD4+ T cells from blood. The receptors originated from a man younger than 30 in good health. The CDR3 runs from the conserved cysteine through the conserved F or W. Each record gives: J gene, V gene, clone size, CDR3 length, D gene, CDR3 protein, CDR3 DNA. D genes are given only for firm matches. Clone sizes are given selectively: once, few, many, or a class where the clone is expanded.

j_gene: TRBJ2-1; v_gene: TRBV30; abundance: few; len: 18; d_gene: TRBD2; CDR3aa: CASMGGSGRRSSYNEQFF; CDR3nt: TGTGCCTCCATGGGGGGTAGCGGGAGGAGGTCCTCCTACAATGAGCAGTTCTTC
j_gene: TRBJ1-2; v_gene: TRBV4-2; abundance: few; len: 15; d_gene: .; CDR3aa: CASSQDSTGFYGYTF; CDR3nt: TGTGCCAGCAGCCAAGATTCTACAGGGTTCTATGGCTACACCTTC
j_gene: TRBJ1-6; v_gene: TRBV9; abundance: few; len: 14; d_gene: .; CDR3aa: CASSTQSYNSPLHF; CDR3nt: TGTGCCAGCAGCACACAGAGCTATAATTCACCCCTCCACTTT
j_gene: TRBJ1-4; v_gene: TRBV14; abundance: .; len: 14; d_gene: .; CDR3aa: CASRRAGPNEKLFF; CDR3nt: TGTGCCAGCAGGCGGGCCGGGCCTAATGAAAAACTGTTTTTT
j_gene: TRBJ2-1; v_gene: TRBV29-1; abundance: .; len: 15; d_gene: .; CDR3aa: CSVDEGQGRDNEQFF; CDR3nt: TGCAGCGTTGACGAAGGTCAGGGAAGGGACAATGAGCAGTTCTTC
j_gene: TRBJ1-2; v_gene: TRBV7-9; abundance: few; len: 15; d_gene: .; CDR3aa: CASSPRTSNNYGYTF; CDR3nt: TGTGCCAGCAGCCCCCGGACATCTAATAACTATGGCTACACCTTC
j_gene: TRBJ2-3; v_gene: TRBV19; abundance: .; len: 14; d_gene: .; CDR3aa: CASKDGPSTDTQYF; CDR3nt: TGTGCCAGTAAAGACGGACCTAGCACAGATACGCAGTATTTT
j_gene: TRBJ2-4; v_gene: TRBV29-1; abundance: few; len: 17; d_gene: .; CDR3aa: CSVVLIPPRGGKNIQYF; CDR3nt: TGCAGCGTTGTACTAATTCCCCCCCGAGGTGGTAAAAACATTCAGTACTTC
j_gene: TRBJ1-1; v_gene: TRBV7-9; abundance: .; len: 15; d_gene: .; CDR3aa: CASSLARALNTEAFF; CDR3nt: TGTGCCAGCAGCTTGGCCAGGGCCTTGAACACTGAAGCTTTCTTT
j_gene: TRBJ1-2; v_gene: TRBV30; abundance: .; len: 13; d_gene: TRBD1; CDR3aa: CAWRGQGLRGYTF; CDR3nt: TGTGCCTGGAGGGGACAGGGCTTACGTGGCTACACCTTC
j_gene: TRBJ1-4; v_gene: TRBV4-3; abundance: few; len: 14; d_gene: .; CDR3aa: CASSQGWTNEKLFF; CDR3nt: TGCGCCAGCAGCCAAGGGTGGACTAATGAAAAACTGTTTTTT
j_gene: TRBJ2-7; v_gene: TRBV28; abundance: few; len: 15; d_gene: .; CDR3aa: CASSQVDRDSAEQYF; CDR3nt: TGTGCCAGCAGTCAGGTCGACAGGGACTCGGCCGAGCAGTACTTC
j_gene: TRBJ1-2; v_gene: TRBV13; abundance: few; len: 15; d_gene: TRBD1; CDR3aa: CASSLADRRTYGYTF; CDR3nt: TGTGCCAGCAGCTTAGCGGACAGGCGAACCTATGGCTACACCTTC